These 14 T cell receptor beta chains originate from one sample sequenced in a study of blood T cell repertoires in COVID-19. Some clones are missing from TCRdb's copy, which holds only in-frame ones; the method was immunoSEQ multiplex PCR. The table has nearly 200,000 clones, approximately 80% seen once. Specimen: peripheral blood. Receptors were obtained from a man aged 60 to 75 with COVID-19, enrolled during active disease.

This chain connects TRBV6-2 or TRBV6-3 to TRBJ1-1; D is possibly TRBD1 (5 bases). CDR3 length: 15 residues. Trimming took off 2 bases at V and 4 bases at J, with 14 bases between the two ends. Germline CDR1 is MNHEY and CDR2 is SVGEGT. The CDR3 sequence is CASSYLGLRSTEAFF. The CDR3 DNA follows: TGTGCCAGCAGTTACCTGGGGCTAAGGAGCACTGAAGCTTTCTTT.

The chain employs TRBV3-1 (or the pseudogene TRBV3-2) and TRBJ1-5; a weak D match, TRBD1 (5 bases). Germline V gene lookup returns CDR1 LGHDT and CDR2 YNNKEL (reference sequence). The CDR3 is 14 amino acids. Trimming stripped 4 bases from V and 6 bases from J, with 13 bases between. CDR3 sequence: CASSPEARGQPQHF. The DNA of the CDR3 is TGTGCCAGCAGCCCCGAGGCAAGGGGTCAGCCCCAGCATTTT.

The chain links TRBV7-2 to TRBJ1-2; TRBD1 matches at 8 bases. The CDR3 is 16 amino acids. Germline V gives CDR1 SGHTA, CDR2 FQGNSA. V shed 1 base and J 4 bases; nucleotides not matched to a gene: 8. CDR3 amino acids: CASSLVAPGTGYGYTF. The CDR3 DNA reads TGTGCCAGCAGCTTAGTCGCCCCCGGGACAGGCTATGGCTACACCTTC.

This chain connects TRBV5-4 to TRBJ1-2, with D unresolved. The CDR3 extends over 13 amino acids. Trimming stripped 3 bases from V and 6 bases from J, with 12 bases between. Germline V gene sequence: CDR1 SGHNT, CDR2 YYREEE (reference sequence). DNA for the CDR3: TGTGCCAGCAGCTCCCCAGGCGGGGATGGCTACACCTTC. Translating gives CASSSPGGDGYTF. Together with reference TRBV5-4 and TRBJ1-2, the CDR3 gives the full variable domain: ETGVTQSPTHLIKTRGQQVTLRCSSQSGHNTVSWYQQALGQGPQFIFQYYREEENGRGNFPPRFSGLQFPNYSSELNVNALELDDSALYLCASSSPGGDGYTFGSGTRLTVV.

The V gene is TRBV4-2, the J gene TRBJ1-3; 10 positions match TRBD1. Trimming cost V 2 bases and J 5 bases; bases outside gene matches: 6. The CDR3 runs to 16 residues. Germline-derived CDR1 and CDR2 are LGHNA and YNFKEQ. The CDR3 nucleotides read TGTGCCAGCAGCCAATTCCCGGGACAGGGGCGAAACACCATATATTTT. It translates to CASSQFPGQGRNTIYF.

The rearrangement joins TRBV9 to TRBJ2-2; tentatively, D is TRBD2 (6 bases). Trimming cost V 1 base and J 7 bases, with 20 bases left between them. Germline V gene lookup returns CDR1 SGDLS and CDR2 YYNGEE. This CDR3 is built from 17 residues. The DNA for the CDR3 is TGTGCCAGCAGCGTATACTCCACCGGGACTCTCCTCGGGGAGCTGTTTTTT. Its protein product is CASSVYSTGTLLGELFF.

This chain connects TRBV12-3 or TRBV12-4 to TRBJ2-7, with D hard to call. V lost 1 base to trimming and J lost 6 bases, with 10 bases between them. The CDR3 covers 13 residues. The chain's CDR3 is CASSLVQASEQYF. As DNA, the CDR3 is TGTGCCAGCAGTTTAGTGCAGGCTTCCGAGCAGTACTTC.

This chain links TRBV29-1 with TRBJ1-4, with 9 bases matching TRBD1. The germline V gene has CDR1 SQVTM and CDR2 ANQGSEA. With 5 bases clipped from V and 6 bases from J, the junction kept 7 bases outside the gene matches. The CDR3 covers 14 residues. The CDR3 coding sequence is TGCAGCGTTACCGCTACAGGGGGCTATGAAAAACTGTTTTTT. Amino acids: CSVTATGGYEKLFF.

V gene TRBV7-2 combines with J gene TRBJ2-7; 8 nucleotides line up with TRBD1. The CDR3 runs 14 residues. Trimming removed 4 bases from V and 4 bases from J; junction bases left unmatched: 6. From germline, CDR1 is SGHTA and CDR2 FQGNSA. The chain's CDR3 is CASSSDRGSYEQYF. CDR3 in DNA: TGTGCCAGCAGCTCAGACAGGGGATCATACGAGCAGTACTTC. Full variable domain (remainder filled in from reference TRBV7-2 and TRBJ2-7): GAGVSQSPSNKVTEKGKDVELRCDPISGHTALYWYRQSLGQGLEFLIYFQGNSAPDKSGLPSDRFSAERTGGSVSTLTIQRTQQEDSAVYLCASSSDRGSYEQYFGPGTRLTVT.

The CDR3 sequence is CASSSPTGRVTEAFF. CDR3 nucleotide sequence: TGTGCCAGCAGCTCACCGACAGGGAGAGTCACTGAAGCTTTCTTT. This chain uses TRBV5-4 with TRBJ1-1, with 7 bases matching TRBD1. The germline V gene encodes CDR1 SGHNT and CDR2 YYREEE (reference sequence). The CDR3 totals 15 residues. V was clipped by 3 bases and J by 4 bases; unmatched bases: 9. The full variable domain, with the rest looked up from reference TRBV5-4 and TRBJ1-1, is ETGVTQSPTHLIKTRGQQVTLRCSSQSGHNTVSWYQQALGQGPQFIFQYYREEENGRGNFPPRFSGLQFPNYSSELNVNALELDDSALYLCASSSPTGRVTEAFFGQGTRLTVV.

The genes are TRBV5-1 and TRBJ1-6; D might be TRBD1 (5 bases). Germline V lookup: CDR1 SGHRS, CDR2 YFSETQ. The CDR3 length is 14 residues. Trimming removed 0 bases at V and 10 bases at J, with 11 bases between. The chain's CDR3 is CASSLAGRGSPLHF. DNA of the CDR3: TGCGCCAGCAGCTTGGCAGGGAGGGGCTCACCCCTCCACTTT.

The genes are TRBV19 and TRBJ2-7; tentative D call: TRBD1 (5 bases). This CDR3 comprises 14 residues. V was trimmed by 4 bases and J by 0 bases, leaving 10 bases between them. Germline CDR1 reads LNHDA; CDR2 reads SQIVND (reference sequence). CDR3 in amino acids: CASSRRQGSYEQYF. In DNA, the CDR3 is TGTGCCAGTAGTAGAAGGCAGGGCTCCTACGAGCAGTACTTC.

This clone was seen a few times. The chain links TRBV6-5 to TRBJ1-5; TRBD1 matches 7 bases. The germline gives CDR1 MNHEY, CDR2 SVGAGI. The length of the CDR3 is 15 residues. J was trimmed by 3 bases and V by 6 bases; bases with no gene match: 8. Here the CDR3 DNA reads TGTGCCAGCAGCCCAGGGGGGAAAATCAATCAGCCCCAGCATTTT. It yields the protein CASSPGGKINQPQHF.

The DNA of the CDR3 is TGTGCCAGTACGCCGCGGGGGCGACAGAACACTGAAGCTTTCTTT. This gives the protein CASTPRGRQNTEAFF. The gene calls are TRBV19 and TRBJ1-1, with D perhaps matching TRBD1 (6 bases). This CDR3 is built from 15 residues. Per germline, CDR1 LNHDA and CDR2 SQIVND (reference sequence). Trimming left V 7 bases short and J 1 base short, with 16 bases between.